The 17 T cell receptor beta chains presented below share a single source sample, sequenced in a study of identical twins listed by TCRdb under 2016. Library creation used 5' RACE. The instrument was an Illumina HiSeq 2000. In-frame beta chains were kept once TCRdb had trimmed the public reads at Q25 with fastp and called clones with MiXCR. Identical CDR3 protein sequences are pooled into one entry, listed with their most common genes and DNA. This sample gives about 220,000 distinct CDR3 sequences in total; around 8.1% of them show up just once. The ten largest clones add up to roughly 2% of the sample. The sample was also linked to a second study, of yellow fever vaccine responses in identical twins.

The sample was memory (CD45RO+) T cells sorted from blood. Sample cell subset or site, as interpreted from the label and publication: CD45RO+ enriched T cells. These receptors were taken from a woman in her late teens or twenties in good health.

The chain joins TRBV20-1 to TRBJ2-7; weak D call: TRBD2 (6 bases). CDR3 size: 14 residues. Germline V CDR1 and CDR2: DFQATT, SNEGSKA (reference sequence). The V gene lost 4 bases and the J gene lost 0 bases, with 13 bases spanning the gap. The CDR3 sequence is CSAIRAGSSYEQYF. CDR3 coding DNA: TGCAGTGCTATTCGGGCCGGGAGCTCCTACGAGCAGTACTTC.

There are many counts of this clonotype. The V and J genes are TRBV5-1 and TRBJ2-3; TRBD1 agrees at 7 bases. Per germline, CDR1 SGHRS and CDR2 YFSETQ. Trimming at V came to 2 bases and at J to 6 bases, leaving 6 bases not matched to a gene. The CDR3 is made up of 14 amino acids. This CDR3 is CASSFSLQGDTQYF. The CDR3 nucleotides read TGCGCCAGCAGCTTCTCCTTACAGGGGGATACGCAGTATTTT.

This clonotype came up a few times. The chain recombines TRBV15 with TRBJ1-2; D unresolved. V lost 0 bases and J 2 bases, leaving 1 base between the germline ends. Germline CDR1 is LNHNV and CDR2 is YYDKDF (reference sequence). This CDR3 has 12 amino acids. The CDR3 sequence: CATSRDNYGYTF. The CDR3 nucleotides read TGTGCCACCAGCAGAGACAACTATGGCTACACCTTC.

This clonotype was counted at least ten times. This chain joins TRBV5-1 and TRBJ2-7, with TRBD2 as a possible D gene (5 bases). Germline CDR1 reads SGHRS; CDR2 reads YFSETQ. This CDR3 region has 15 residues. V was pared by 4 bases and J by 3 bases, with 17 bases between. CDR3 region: CASSRGGAALYEQYF. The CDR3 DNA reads TGCGCCAGCAGCCGTGGAGGAGCGGCACTCTACGAGCAGTACTTC.

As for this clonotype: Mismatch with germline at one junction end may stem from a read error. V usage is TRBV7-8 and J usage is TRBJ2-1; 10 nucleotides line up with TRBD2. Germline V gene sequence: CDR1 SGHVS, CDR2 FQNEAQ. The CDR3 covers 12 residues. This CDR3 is CASSLAGEVLFF. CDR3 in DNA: TGTGCCAGCAGCCTAGCGGGAGAAGTCCTGTTCTTC.

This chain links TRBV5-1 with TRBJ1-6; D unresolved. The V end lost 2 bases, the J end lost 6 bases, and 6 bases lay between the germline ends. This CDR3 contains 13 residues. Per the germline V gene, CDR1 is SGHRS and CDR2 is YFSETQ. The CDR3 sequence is CASSLNSNSPLHF. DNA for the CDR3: TGCGCCAGCAGCTTAAATAGTAATTCACCCCTCCACTTT.

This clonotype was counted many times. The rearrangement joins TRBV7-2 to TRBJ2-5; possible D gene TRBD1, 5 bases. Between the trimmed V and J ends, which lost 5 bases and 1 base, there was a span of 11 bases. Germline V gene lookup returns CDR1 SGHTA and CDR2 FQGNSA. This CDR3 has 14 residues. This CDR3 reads CASSLREIQETQYF. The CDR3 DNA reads TGTGCCAGCAGCCTCAGGGAAATCCAAGAGACCCAGTACTTC.

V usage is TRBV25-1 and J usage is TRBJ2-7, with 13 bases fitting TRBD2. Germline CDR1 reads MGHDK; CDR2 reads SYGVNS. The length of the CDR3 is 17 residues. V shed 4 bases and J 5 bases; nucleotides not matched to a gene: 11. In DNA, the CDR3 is TGTGCCAGCAGTGTTACTAGCGGGAGGGCCTTTTTCAACGAGCAGTACTTC. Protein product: CASSVTSGRAFFNEQYF.

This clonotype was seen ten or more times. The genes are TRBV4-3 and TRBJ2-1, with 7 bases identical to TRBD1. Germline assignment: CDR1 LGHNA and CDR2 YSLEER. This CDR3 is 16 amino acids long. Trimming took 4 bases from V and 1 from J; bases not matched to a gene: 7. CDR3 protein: CASSRGGQTSYNEQFF. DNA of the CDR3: TGCGCCAGCAGCCGAGGGGGACAGACTTCCTACAATGAGCAGTTCTTC.

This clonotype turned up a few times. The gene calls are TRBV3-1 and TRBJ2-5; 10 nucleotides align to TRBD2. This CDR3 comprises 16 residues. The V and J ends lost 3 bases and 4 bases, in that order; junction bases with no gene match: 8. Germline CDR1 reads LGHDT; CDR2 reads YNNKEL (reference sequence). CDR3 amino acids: CASSQRASGRGETQYF. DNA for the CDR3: TGTGCCAGCAGCCAGCGGGCTAGCGGGAGAGGAGAGACCCAGTACTTC.

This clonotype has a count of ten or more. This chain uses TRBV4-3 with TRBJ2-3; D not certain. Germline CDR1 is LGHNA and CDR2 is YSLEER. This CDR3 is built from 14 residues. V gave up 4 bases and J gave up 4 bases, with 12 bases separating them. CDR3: CASSPTKLPDTQYF. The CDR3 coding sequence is TGCGCCAGCAGCCCCACGAAGCTACCAGATACGCAGTATTTT.

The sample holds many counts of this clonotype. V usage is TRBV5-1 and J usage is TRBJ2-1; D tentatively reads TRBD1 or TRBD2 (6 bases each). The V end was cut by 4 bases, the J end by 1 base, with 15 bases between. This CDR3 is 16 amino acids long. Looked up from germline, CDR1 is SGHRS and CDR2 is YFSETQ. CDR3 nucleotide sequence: TGCGCCAGCAGCCCCCCGGTAGGGGGGTCCTACAATGAGCAGTTCTTC. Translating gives CASSPPVGGSYNEQFF.

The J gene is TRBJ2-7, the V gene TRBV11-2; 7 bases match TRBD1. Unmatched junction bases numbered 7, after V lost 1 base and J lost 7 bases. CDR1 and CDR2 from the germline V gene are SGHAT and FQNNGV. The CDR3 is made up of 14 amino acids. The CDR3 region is CASSLVLTGKEQYF. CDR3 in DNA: TGTGCCAGCAGCTTAGTGTTGACAGGGAAGGAGCAGTACTTC.

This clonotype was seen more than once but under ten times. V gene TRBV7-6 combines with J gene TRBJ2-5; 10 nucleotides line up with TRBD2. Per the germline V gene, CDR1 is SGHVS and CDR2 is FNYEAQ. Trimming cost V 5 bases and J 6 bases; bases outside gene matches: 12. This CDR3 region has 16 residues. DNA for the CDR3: TGTGCCAGCAGCATACCGACCGGGACTAGCGAAAAGACCCAGTACTTC. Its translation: CASSIPTGTSEKTQYF.

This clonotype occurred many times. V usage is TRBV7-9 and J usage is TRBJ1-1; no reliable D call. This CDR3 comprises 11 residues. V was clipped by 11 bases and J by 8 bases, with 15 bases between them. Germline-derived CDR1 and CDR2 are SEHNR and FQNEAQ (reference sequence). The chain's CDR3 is CAGESPAEAFF. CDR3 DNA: TGTGCCGGCGAAAGTCCGGCAGAAGCTTTCTTT.

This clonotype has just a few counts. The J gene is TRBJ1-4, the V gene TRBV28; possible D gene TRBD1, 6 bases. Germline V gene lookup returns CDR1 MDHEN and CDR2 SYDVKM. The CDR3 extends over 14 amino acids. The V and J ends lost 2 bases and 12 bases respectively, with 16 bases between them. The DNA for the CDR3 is TGTGCCAGCAGTTTAGATCAGCAAAGGGGGGAACTGTTTTTT. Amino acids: CASSLDQQRGELFF.

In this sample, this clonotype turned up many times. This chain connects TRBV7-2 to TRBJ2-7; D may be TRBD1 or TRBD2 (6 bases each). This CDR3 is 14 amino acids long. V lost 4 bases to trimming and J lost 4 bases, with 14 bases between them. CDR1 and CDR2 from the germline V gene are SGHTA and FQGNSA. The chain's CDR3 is CASSSQGGLYEQYF. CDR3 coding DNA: TGTGCCAGCAGCTCACAGGGAGGTTTGTACGAGCAGTACTTC.